The 30 T cell receptor beta chains below all came from one sample that was sequenced in a study of T-cell reconstitution after alpha-beta-depleted transplantation in children. The TCRbeta library incorporated unique molecular identifiers. MiXCR, applied by TCRdb to the PCR reads, yields one record per CDR3 protein. The table lists a few hundred thousand distinct CDR3 sequences, approximately 12% of them singletons. Sample: PBMCs, mostly from graft donor cells, taken 360 days after TCRalphabeta/CD19-depleted stem cell transplant. The origin of the receptors is a male patient under 18 who had a stem cell transplant for acute myeloid leukemia, so the T cells may come from the graft donor.

This clonotype was seen many times. V gene TRBV4-2 combines with J gene TRBJ1-1; perhaps TRBD1 as D (5 bases). The CDR3 contains 13 residues. The ends were cut back, 4 bases at V and 6 bases at J, with 12 bases in the middle. The germline gives CDR1 LGHNA, CDR2 YNFKEQ. The CDR3: CASSPRESAEAFF. The CDR3 bases are TGTGCCAGCAGCCCCAGGGAATCGGCTGAAGCTTTCTTT.

The chain carries TRBV7-2 and TRBJ2-3; 7 nucleotides align to TRBD2. The germline V gene encodes CDR1 SGHTA and CDR2 FQGNSA. With 5 bases clipped from V and 9 bases from J, the junction kept 5 bases outside the gene matches. The CDR3 sequence is 12 residues long. CDR3 protein: CASSRTSVTQYF. The DNA for the CDR3 is TGTGCCAGCAGCCGAACTAGCGTGACGCAGTATTTT. Based on the CDR3 plus reference TRBV7-2 and TRBJ2-3, the full variable domain is GAGVSQSPSNKVTEKGKDVELRCDPISGHTALYWYRQSLGQGLEFLIYFQGNSAPDKSGLPSDRFSAERTGGSVSTLTIQRTQQEDSAVYLCASSRTSVTQYFGPGTRLTVL.

CDR3 in amino acids: CASSTRGDSNTGELFF. In DNA, the CDR3 is TGTGCCAGCAGCACCAGGGGGGACTCGAACACCGGGGAGCTGTTTTTT. The chain has TRBV7-3 and TRBJ2-2, with TRBD1 as a possible D gene (7 bases). Germline V gene lookup returns CDR1 SGHTA and CDR2 FQGTGA. This CDR3 is 16 amino acids long. V lost 5 bases and J 0 bases, leaving 13 bases between the germline ends.

This clonotype was counted at least ten times. The chain combines TRBV12-3 or TRBV12-4 with TRBJ2-7; D may match TRBD1 or TRBD2 (6 bases each). The CDR3 loop spans 13 amino acids. The V and J ends lost 4 bases and 3 bases respectively, with 10 bases between them. CDR3 in DNA: TGTGCCAGCAGTTGGGGGGCGCGCTACGAGCAGTACTTC. Translated: CASSWGARYEQYF.

This clonotype was counted only a few times. This CDR3 is CSVEDLAVGGEQYF. The CDR3 bases are TGCAGCGTTGAAGATCTAGCGGTAGGTGGTGAGCAGTACTTC. This rearrangement joins TRBV29-1 to TRBJ2-7; 7 bases fit TRBD2. CDR1 and CDR2 (germline): SQVTM, ANQGSEA. With 0 bases clipped from V and 7 bases from J, the junction kept 9 bases outside the gene matches. The CDR3 sequence is 14 residues long.

This rearrangement joins TRBV7-9 to TRBJ2-3, with TRBD1 as a possible D gene (6 bases). The CDR3 is made up of 14 amino acids. V lost 5 bases and J 3 bases, leaving 12 bases between the germline ends. CDR1 is SEHNR, CDR2 FQNEAQ, per germline (reference sequence). CDR3 residues: CASSLYRATDTQYF. The DNA for the CDR3 is TGTGCCAGCAGCCTATACAGGGCTACAGATACGCAGTATTTT.

This clonotype showed up just a few times. The V gene is TRBV6-2 or TRBV6-3, the J gene TRBJ2-1, with no clear D. Germline CDR1 reads MNHEY; CDR2 reads SVGEGT. The CDR3 extends over 14 amino acids. Trimming pared 1 base from V and 14 bases from J, leaving 18 bases between. The CDR3 DNA reads as TGTGCCAGCAGTTACTTGCCGACCGAACCCATGAAGTTCTTC. It specifies CASSYLPTEPMKFF.

The chain uses TRBV7-3 and TRBJ1-6, with TRBD1 as a possible D gene (5 bases). Germline V gives CDR1 SGHTA, CDR2 FQGTGA. This CDR3 is built from 14 residues. Trimming shortened V by 4 bases and J by 4 bases, and 8 bases separated the two germline ends. CDR3: CASSSGTYNSPLHF. CDR3 in DNA: TGTGCCAGCAGCTCCGGGACTTATAATTCACCCCTCCACTTT.

The chain employs TRBV27 and TRBJ1-4; D is unclear. Trimming stripped 0 bases from V and 4 bases from J, with 3 bases between. From germline, CDR1 is MNHEY and CDR2 SMNVEV (reference sequence). The CDR3 totals 13 residues. CDR3 nucleotide sequence: TGTGCCAGCAGTTTATCTCTTAATGAAAAACTGTTTTTT. Its protein is CASSLSLNEKLFF.

Remarks on this clonotype: The junction shows a germline mismatch at one end, possibly a read error. V is TRBV28 and J is TRBJ1-3, with 9 positions matching TRBD1. The CDR3 runs 13 residues. Per the germline V gene, CDR1 is MDHEN and CDR2 is SYDVKM. The CDR3 is CASSSRTGEADRF. In DNA, the CDR3 is TGTGCCAGCAGTAGCCGGACAGGGGAGGCCGATCGTTTT.

There are many counts of this clonotype. The V call is TRBV12-3 or TRBV12-4, the J call TRBJ2-5, with TRBD2 identical over 7 bases. There are 13 residues in the CDR3. V trimming: 2 bases; J trimming: 9 bases; junction bases outside the gene matches: 6. CDR3 nucleotide sequence: TGTGCCAGCAGTTTAATACTAGCGCGTGCCCAGTACTTC. Protein product: CASSLILARAQYF.

The chain couples TRBV12-3 or TRBV12-4 to TRBJ1-2; TRBD1 agrees at 8 bases. The CDR3 extends over 13 amino acids. The V segment lost 5 bases and the J segment 4 bases; nucleotides outside the gene matches: 3. The DNA for the CDR3 is TGTGCCAGCAGTACGACAGGGGTCTATGGCTACACCTTC. This translates into CASSTTGVYGYTF.

This clonotype was counted a few times. The chain has TRBV11-2 and TRBJ2-7; TRBD2 is a possible D gene (5 bases). Per germline, CDR1 SGHAT and CDR2 FQNNGV. This CDR3 has 15 amino acids. Trimming shortened V by 6 bases and J by 5 bases, and 20 bases separated the two germline ends. The CDR3 loop is CASSQAMRAVHEQYF. DNA of the CDR3: TGTGCCAGCAGTCAAGCTATGAGGGCCGTCCACGAGCAGTACTTC.

The rearrangement links TRBV6-5 to TRBJ2-5; 7 bases map to TRBD2. Germline V CDR1 and CDR2: MNHEY, SVGAGI. The CDR3 runs to 14 residues. With 4 bases clipped from V and 5 bases from J, the junction kept 7 bases outside the gene matches. CDR3 sequence reads: CASSLSRGVETQYF. The CDR3 DNA reads TGTGCCAGCAGTTTGAGTCGGGGGGTGGAGACCCAGTACTTC.

This clonotype was recorded a few times. The chain recombines TRBV29-1 with TRBJ2-7; a possible D gene is TRBD1 (6 bases). Germline V CDR1 and CDR2: SQVTM, ANQGSEA. The CDR3 totals 14 residues. V lost 5 bases and J 1 base, leaving 15 bases between the germline ends. In DNA, the CDR3 is TGCAGCGTTCTGGGCCCAGGGGTGTCCTACGAGCAGTACTTC. It specifies CSVLGPGVSYEQYF.

There are a few counts of this clonotype. The rearrangement uses TRBV7-2 and TRBJ2-7; 8 positions agree with TRBD2. The ends lost 0 bases at V and 6 bases at J; junction bases unmatched: 7. The CDR3 has 15 amino acids. Germline V CDR1 and CDR2: SGHTA, FQGNSA. The CDR3 protein is CASSLAGRASGEQYF. The CDR3 DNA reads as TGTGCCAGCAGCTTAGCCGGGAGGGCGTCGGGCGAGCAGTACTTC.

This clonotype was seen a handful of times. This chain uses TRBV7-3 with TRBJ1-1, with TRBD1 matching 8 bases. This CDR3 has 14 residues. Germline assignment: CDR1 SGHTA and CDR2 FQGTGA. V was clipped by 5 bases and J by 6 bases; unmatched bases: 8. The CDR3 DNA is TGTGCCAGCAGCCTACAGGGGGTGGGGGCTGAAGCTTTCTTT. Translating gives CASSLQGVGAEAFF.

In this sample, this clonotype turned up a few times. This chain uses TRBV28 with TRBJ2-7; perhaps TRBD2 as D (6 bases). CDR3 length: 16 residues. Per the germline V gene, CDR1 is MDHEN and CDR2 is SYDVKM. V shed 1 base and J shed 5 bases, with 18 bases lying between them. The CDR3 reads CASSLLGGTVSHEQYF. The CDR3, as DNA: TGTGCCAGCAGTTTATTGGGCGGGACCGTATCCCACGAGCAGTACTTC.

In this sample, this clonotype turned up many times. J is TRBJ2-7 and V is TRBV7-8; D call uncertain. Germline V gene data show CDR1 as SGHVS and CDR2 as FQNEAQ. The ends were cut back, 4 bases at V and 5 bases at J, with 9 bases in the middle. The CDR3 length is 12 residues. For the CDR3, the DNA is TGTGCCAGCAGCTCCCTGAATCACGAGCAGTACTTC. This sequence encodes CASSSLNHEQYF.

In this sample, this clonotype turned up once. At one end the junction does not follow the germline gene, possibly because of a read error. The V and J genes are TRBV6-5 and TRBJ2-6; D remains unclear. The germline V gene has CDR1 MNHEY and CDR2 SVGAGI. This CDR3 comprises 17 residues. CDR3 sequence reads: CASSYSSGLGGSNVLTF. CDR3 bases: TGTGCCAGCAGTTACTCGAGTGGTTTAGGTGGGTCCAACGTCCTGACTTTC.

The sample holds a few counts of this clonotype. In nucleotides, the CDR3 is TGCAGTGCTAGATCCACAGGGGTTGGGACAGGGGGGAACACTGAAGCTTTCTTT. Its translation is CSARSTGVGTGGNTEAFF. V is TRBV20-1 and J is TRBJ1-1, with TRBD1 matching 11 bases. This CDR3 region has 18 residues. V trimming: 2 bases; J trimming: 1 base; junction bases outside the gene matches: 12. Germline V gene data show CDR1 as DFQATT and CDR2 as SNEGSKA (reference sequence).

This clonotype was recorded at least ten times. The chain is built from TRBV5-6 and TRBJ2-7; TRBD2 might be the D (6 bases). Germline CDR1 and CDR2: SGHDT and YYEEEE. Trimming pared 0 bases from V and 2 bases from J, leaving 18 bases between. The CDR3 runs to 17 residues. The CDR3 here is CASSLAGVTSKTYEQYF. In DNA form, the CDR3 reads TGTGCCAGCAGCTTGGCTGGGGTGACTAGTAAGACCTACGAGCAGTACTTC.

The rearrangement links TRBV3-1 to TRBJ2-5; the D is unclear. The CDR3 has 16 residues. Trimming stripped 3 bases from V and 1 base from J, with 15 bases between. CDR1 is LGHDT and CDR2 is YNNKEL in the germline V gene (reference sequence). The chain's CDR3 is CASSQGSFARQETQYF. DNA of the CDR3: TGTGCCAGCAGCCAGGGTTCCTTTGCGCGCCAAGAGACCCAGTACTTC.

This clonotype was recorded many times. V is TRBV20-1 and J is TRBJ2-2, with D hard to call. V was cut by 3 bases and J by 5 bases, with 10 bases left in between. Germline assignment: CDR1 DFQATT and CDR2 SNEGSKA (reference sequence). The CDR3 is 13 amino acids. DNA of the CDR3: TGCAGTGCTAGGGTTTTCGTTACCGGGGAGCTGTTTTTT. Translated, it gives CSARVFVTGELFF.

In this sample, this clonotype turned up many times. The chain recombines TRBV29-1 with TRBJ2-1, with TRBD2 as a possible D gene (6 bases). V was pared by 0 bases and J by 7 bases, with 13 bases between. Germline lookup yields CDR1 SQVTM and CDR2 ANQGSEA. The CDR3 runs 14 residues. The CDR3 DNA sequence: TGCAGCGTTGAAGAAAGAGCGGGTGGGAATGAGCAGTTCTTC. Its translation is CSVEERAGGNEQFF.

The V and J genes are TRBV7-2 and TRBJ2-1; 11 bases are shared with TRBD2. The CDR3 extends over 19 amino acids. With V trimmed by 5 bases and J by 3 bases, 15 bases remained unmatched. Germline loops: CDR1 SGHTA, CDR2 FQGNSA. DNA of the CDR3: TGTGCCAGCAGCCCTATTAGCGGGAGGGGCTTTCTCATCTACAATGAGCAGTTCTTC. Its protein is CASSPISGRGFLIYNEQFF.

This rearrangement joins TRBV10-3 to TRBJ2-1, with 9 bases identical to TRBD2. J gave up 3 bases and V 3 bases, and 6 bases lay outside the gene matches. The CDR3 length is 16 residues. Germline V lookup: CDR1 ENHRY, CDR2 SYGVKD. CDR3 coding DNA: TGTGCCATCAGTGAATCGACTAGCGGTTACTACAATGAGCAGTTCTTC. Translation: CAISESTSGYYNEQFF.

The V gene is TRBV12-3 or TRBV12-4, the J gene TRBJ2-1; no reliable D call. This CDR3 has 15 amino acids. The V and J ends lost 5 bases and 3 bases respectively, with 14 bases between them. The CDR3 region is CASSPIGPFYNEQFF. CDR3 nucleotides: TGTGCCAGCAGTCCTATCGGGCCCTTCTACAATGAGCAGTTCTTC.

The chain uses TRBV3-1 and TRBJ2-7, with TRBD2 matching 7 bases. Germline V lookup: CDR1 LGHDT, CDR2 YNNKEL (reference sequence). V dropped 3 bases and J dropped 7; count of bases not matched to a gene: 12. This CDR3 has 15 residues. Here the CDR3 reads CASSQGGLTLREQYF. The CDR3 DNA reads TGTGCCAGCAGCCAGGGGGGACTAACCTTGAGGGAGCAGTACTTC.

This clonotype came up a few times. This chain's CDR3 is CATSDTTGFSTDTQYF. DNA of the CDR3: TGTGCCACCAGTGATACGACAGGGTTTAGCACAGATACGCAGTATTTT. The chain links TRBV24-1 to TRBJ2-3; 7 bases are shared with TRBD1. Germline CDR1 and CDR2: KGHDR and SFDVKD. V shed 3 bases and J 0 bases; nucleotides not matched to a gene: 5. The CDR3 has 16 residues.